The clone carrying this TCR beta chain was found once. These data belong to a study of shared clonotypes between healthy human individuals. Germline V CDR1 and CDR2: MGHDK, SYGVNS. CDR3 length: 15 residues. Trimming took off 0 bases at V and 0 bases at J, with 8 bases between the two ends. Measured with immunoSEQ multiplex PCR; TCRdb has only the in-frame clones, and not every one. The sample shows about 1,900,000 clones, approximately 94% of them seen only once. Terminally differentiated effector memory CD45RA+ cells were excluded from the naive CD8 cells, which were CD45RO-negative and positively selected for CCR7.

Source material: naive CD8+ T cells sorted from blood. This TCR was recovered from a man between 18 and 29 years old in good health. The chain employs TRBV25-1 and TRBJ2-5, with no clear D. The CDR3 sequence: CASSEYSLYQETQYF. CDR3 bases: TGTGCCAGCAGTGAATATTCACTGTACCAAGAGACCCAGTACTTC.